The 32 T cell receptor beta chains below come from one sample, sequenced in a study of naive and memory T cell subsets. Both TRBC1 and TRBC2 were covered by a beta constant-region primer of two equimolar oligonucleotides. One entry per CDR3 protein, called by TCRdb with MiXCR from the UMI-ligation and nested PCR reads. The table records about 35,000 distinct CDR3 sequences, more than 10% of them present only once. The sample consisted of effector memory CD4+ T cells from blood. As for subset: effector memory, CD45RA- CD27-. Source of these receptors: a human donor in good health.

The chain links TRBV5-1 to TRBJ1-6; 11 nucleotides align to TRBD1. The CDR3 length is 16 residues. Trimming took 5 bases from V and 10 from J; bases not matched to a gene: 11. Germline assignment: CDR1 SGHRS and CDR2 YFSETQ. The CDR3 sequence is CASSLGPGQGGSPLHF. The CDR3 region has the DNA TGCGCCAGCAGTCTAGGCCCGGGACAGGGGGGATCACCCCTCCACTTT.

The chain uses TRBV20-1 and TRBJ1-5; D may be TRBD1 (5 bases). The length of the CDR3 is 13 residues. Trimming shortened V by 1 base and J by 6 bases, and 10 bases separated the two germline ends. Germline CDR1 and CDR2: DFQATT and SNEGSKA (reference sequence). Here the CDR3 reads CSARGGGIQPQHF. For the CDR3, the DNA is TGCAGTGCTAGAGGTGGGGGGATTCAGCCCCAGCATTTT.

J is TRBJ2-7 and V is TRBV7-9, with D unclear. V was trimmed by 4 bases and J by 2 bases, leaving 9 bases between them. There are 13 residues in the CDR3. Germline V gene lookup returns CDR1 SEHNR and CDR2 FQNEAQ (reference sequence). Here the CDR3 reads CASSSRFTYEQYF. The CDR3 DNA reads as TGTGCCAGCAGCTCTCGATTCACCTACGAGCAGTACTTC.

This clonotype was recorded a few times. CDR3 sequence reads: CASSWPGTNYEQYF. The CDR3 DNA follows: TGTGCCAGCAGTTGGCCCGGGACCAACTACGAGCAGTACTTC. The rearrangement joins TRBV6-2 or TRBV6-3 to TRBJ2-7, with D perhaps given as TRBD1 or TRBD2 (5 bases each). CDR3 length: 14 residues. Trimming took off 4 bases at V and 3 bases at J, with 13 bases between the two ends. From germline, CDR1 is MNHEY and CDR2 SVGEGT.

The sample holds a few counts of this clonotype. The V gene is TRBV7-6, the J gene TRBJ2-5, with TRBD2 identical over 13 bases. Germline-derived CDR1 and CDR2 are SGHVS and FNYEAQ. The length of the CDR3 is 12 residues. V shed 8 bases and J 12 bases; nucleotides not matched to a gene: 6. CDR3 amino acids: CASLGLAGPEYF. The DNA of the CDR3 is TGTGCCAGCTTGGGACTAGCGGGGCCGGAGTACTTC. Full variable domain (remainder filled in from reference TRBV7-6 and TRBJ2-5): GAGVSQSPRYKVTKRGQDVALRCDPISGHVSLYWYRQALGQGPEFLTYFNYEAQQDKSGLPNDRFSAERPEGSISTLTIQRTEQRDSAMYRCASLGLAGPEYFGPGTRLLVL.

This clonotype was counted at least ten times. This CDR3 is CASSPGQYEQYF. The CDR3 coding sequence is TGCGCCAGCAGCCCTGGACAGTACGAGCAGTACTTC. The chain couples TRBV4-1 to TRBJ2-7, with a weak D call TRBD1 (6 bases). This CDR3 contains 12 residues. V was clipped by 4 bases and J by 4 bases, with 8 bases between them. From germline, CDR1 is MGHRA and CDR2 YSYEKL.

The genes are TRBV2 and TRBJ1-2, with D possibly being TRBD1 (5 bases). The CDR3 has 16 residues. Trimming took off 7 bases at V and 4 bases at J, with 22 bases between the two ends. CDR1 is SNHLY, CDR2 FYNNEI, per germline. CDR3: CASNTQWAAGLYGYTF. CDR3 DNA: TGTGCCAGCAATACCCAGTGGGCCGCGGGGCTCTATGGCTACACCTTC.

This sequence joins TRBV20-1 and TRBJ2-5; 15 bases fit TRBD2. CDR3 length: 15 residues. Trimming at V came to 6 bases and at J to 1 base, leaving 3 bases not matched to a gene. The germline CDR1 and CDR2 sequences are DFQATT and SNEGSKA (reference sequence). The CDR3 DNA sequence: TGCAGTGCCGGGACTAGCGGGAGGATCCAAGAGACCCAGTACTTC. Its translation is CSAGTSGRIQETQYF.

A few counts support this clonotype. The chain uses TRBV28 and TRBJ2-3, with D possibly being TRBD1 (5 bases). Between the trimmed V and J ends, which lost 5 bases and 4 bases, there was a span of 13 bases. The germline CDR1 and CDR2 sequences are MDHEN and SYDVKM. The CDR3 is 14 amino acids. CDR3 sequence reads: CASSTTNRPDTQYF. The DNA of the CDR3 is TGTGCCAGCAGTACTACAAACAGGCCAGATACGCAGTATTTT.

V gene TRBV18 combines with J gene TRBJ2-5, with D possibly TRBD1 on 6 matching bases. Germline CDR1 reads KGHSH; CDR2 reads LQKENI. The CDR3 is 13 residues long. The ends were cut back, 5 bases at V and 1 base at J, with 8 bases in the middle. The CDR3 bases are TGTGCCAGCTCAAGACAGGTCCAAGAGACCCAGTACTTC. Encoded protein: CASSRQVQETQYF.

The rearrangement uses TRBV7-2 and TRBJ2-7; possible D gene TRBD2, 5 bases. V lost 1 base and J 7 bases, leaving 11 bases between the germline ends. This CDR3 is 13 amino acids long. CDR1 is SGHTA and CDR2 is FQGNSA in the germline V gene. CDR3 sequence: CASSLEPEGEQYF. DNA for the CDR3: TGTGCCAGCAGCTTAGAACCCGAGGGTGAGCAGTACTTC.

Many counts were recorded for this clonotype. The chain combines TRBV7-9 with TRBJ1-1, with 8 bases fitting TRBD1. V trimming: 8 bases; J trimming: 3 bases; junction bases outside the gene matches: 8. The CDR3 runs 14 residues. The germline CDR1 and CDR2 sequences are SEHNR and FQNEAQ (reference sequence). The chain's CDR3 is CASGRTGRDTEAFF. The CDR3 DNA sequence: TGTGCCAGCGGGAGGACAGGGAGGGACACTGAAGCTTTCTTT.

This clonotype has at least ten counts. The chain combines TRBV5-5 with TRBJ2-1, with 11 bases fitting TRBD2. This CDR3 is built from 16 residues. CDR1 and CDR2 from the germline V gene are SGHKS and YYEKEE (reference sequence). The junction had 10 bases not matched to a gene; V was cut back by 1 base and J by 10 bases. CDR3 loop: CASSLSTSGSRGEQFF. CDR3 sequence (DNA): TGTGCCAGCAGCTTGTCAACTAGCGGGAGTCGGGGCGAGCAGTTCTTC.

This sequence joins TRBV27 and TRBJ2-1, with D perhaps TRBD2 (5 bases). This CDR3 has 12 residues. Trimming removed 9 bases at V and 0 bases at J, with 6 bases between. Germline V gives CDR1 MNHEY, CDR2 SMNVEV (reference sequence). CDR3 sequence: CASGSSYNEQFF. The CDR3 DNA reads TGTGCCAGTGGGAGCTCCTACAATGAGCAGTTCTTC.

The rearrangement links TRBV6-5 to TRBJ2-1; TRBD2 might be the D (5 bases). V lost 2 bases and J lost 4, with 9 bases in between. The CDR3 loop spans 14 amino acids. The germline V gene has CDR1 MNHEY and CDR2 SVGAGI. CDR3 protein: CASSYVGGYNEQFF. CDR3 nucleotides: TGTGCCAGCAGTTACGTTGGCGGGTACAATGAGCAGTTCTTC.

The table lists this clonotype with a few counts. The J gene is TRBJ1-5, the V gene TRBV20-1; D perhaps matches TRBD1 (6 bases). CDR3 length equals 17 residues. Trimming removed 5 bases at V and 1 base at J, with 21 bases between. CDR1 is DFQATT and CDR2 is SNEGSKA in the germline V gene (reference sequence). The CDR3 bases are TGCAGTGCTTCCGGGACATCGAATACCTTCAGCAATCAGCCCCAGCATTTT. Protein product: CSASGTSNTFSNQPQHF.

The chain's CDR3 is CSATLGGGIHEQYF. DNA for the CDR3: TGCAGTGCTACTTTGGGGGGAGGGATCCACGAGCAGTACTTC. The gene calls are TRBV20-1 and TRBJ2-7, with TRBD2 matching 7 bases. The ends lost 4 bases at V and 5 bases at J; junction bases unmatched: 11. The CDR3 consists of 14 residues. Per germline, CDR1 DFQATT and CDR2 SNEGSKA (reference sequence).

Ten or more counts support this clonotype. The chain is built from TRBV28 and TRBJ2-5, with TRBD1 as a possible D gene (6 bases). V was pared by 5 bases and J by 2 bases, with 15 bases between. Germline V gives CDR1 MDHEN, CDR2 SYDVKM. The CDR3 is made up of 15 amino acids. In DNA, the CDR3 is TGTGCCAGCAGTCAAGAATTGGGACAACAAGAGACCCAGTACTTC. Translated: CASSQELGQQETQYF.

This clonotype was observed a few times. The V gene is TRBV20-1, the J gene TRBJ2-7, with TRBD1 identical over 7 bases. Germline V gene lookup returns CDR1 DFQATT and CDR2 SNEGSKA (reference sequence). This CDR3 comprises 12 residues. Trimming removed 6 bases from V and 1 base from J; junction bases left unmatched: 3. The CDR3 nucleotides read TGCAGTGCCAGGGACAGATCCTACGAGCAGTACTTC. Amino acids: CSARDRSYEQYF.

This clonotype came up many times. The chain joins TRBV7-6 to TRBJ2-1, with D possibly being TRBD1 (6 bases). The CDR3 extends over 12 amino acids. CDR1 and CDR2 (germline): SGHVS, FNYEAQ. V gave up 10 bases and J gave up 2 bases, with 9 bases separating them. The CDR3 DNA follows: TGTGCCATCAGGGGACCCTACAATGAGCAGTTCTTC. Its translation is CAIRGPYNEQFF.

This clonotype was found a few times. The chain is built from TRBV6-2 or TRBV6-3 and TRBJ2-1; possible D gene TRBD2, 6 bases. Germline CDR1 is MNHEY and CDR2 is SVGEGT. With 1 base removed from V and 13 bases from J, the gap between germline ends came to 8 bases. CDR3 length equals 11 residues. As DNA, the CDR3 is TGTGCCAGCAGTTACTTGCGGGGTCAGTTCTTC. Protein product: CASSYLRGQFF.

This clonotype has ten or more counts. J is TRBJ1-2 and V is TRBV12-3 or TRBV12-4, with 9 nucleotides matching TRBD1. Losses at the gene ends were 6 bases for V and 0 bases for J; bases not matched to a gene: 8. CDR3 length equals 16 residues. Here the CDR3 reads CASSPSTGGSNYGYTF. CDR3 in DNA: TGTGCCAGCAGCCCGTCGACAGGGGGGTCTAACTATGGCTACACCTTC.

This clonotype came up many times. V gene TRBV11-2 combines with J gene TRBJ2-5, with D possibly being TRBD2 (6 bases). The V end was cut by 3 bases, the J end by 5 bases, with 13 bases between. The germline gives CDR1 SGHAT, CDR2 FQNNGV. The CDR3 loop spans 14 amino acids. CDR3 region: CASSLYASDETQYF. CDR3 DNA: TGTGCCAGCAGCTTGTATGCTAGCGATGAGACCCAGTACTTC.

The chain employs TRBV28 and TRBJ2-7; TRBD1 matches at 7 bases. This CDR3 comprises 13 residues. The ends lost 6 bases at V and 5 bases at J; junction bases unmatched: 7. The germline gives CDR1 MDHEN, CDR2 SYDVKM. CDR3 in DNA: TGTGCCAGCAGGACAGGGTTCGCCCACGAGCAGTACTTC. Protein: CASRTGFAHEQYF.

The genes are TRBV12-3 or TRBV12-4 and TRBJ2-5; 7 bases line up with TRBD1. The CDR3 length is 13 residues. Trimming cost V 9 bases and J 1 base; bases outside gene matches: 5. The CDR3 reads CASRQGPQETQYF. The CDR3 DNA reads as TGTGCCAGTAGACAGGGACCCCAAGAGACCCAGTACTTC.

This chain links TRBV20-1 with TRBJ1-5; no firm D call. CDR1 and CDR2 (germline): DFQATT, SNEGSKA (reference sequence). V lost 1 base, J lost 4 bases, and 5 bases lay in between. The CDR3 totals 12 residues. In DNA form, the CDR3 reads TGCAGTGCTAGAGCACAGAATCAGCCCCAGCATTTT. Translating gives CSARAQNQPQHF.

This clonotype was counted between two and nine times. A read error may produce the germline difference seen at one junction end. This chain links TRBV3-1 with TRBJ1-5, with TRBD1 matching 10 bases. The CDR3 contains 15 residues. Germline V gene lookup returns CDR1 LGHDT and CDR2 YNNKEL (reference sequence). The CDR3 sequence: CASSLSTGGNQPQHF. CDR3 DNA: TGTGCCAGCAGCCTATCGACAGGGGGCAACCAGCCCCAGCATTTT.

The chain links TRBV6-2 or TRBV6-3 to TRBJ2-1; TRBD2 aligns across 7 bases. The V gene's germline CDR1 is MNHEY and CDR2 SVGEGT. V lost 3 bases to trimming and J lost 9 bases; unmatched junction nucleotides: 2. There are 12 residues in the CDR3. CDR3 sequence reads: CASSYLAAEQFF. The CDR3 region has the DNA TGTGCCAGCAGTTATCTAGCGGCTGAGCAGTTCTTC.

This chain connects TRBV5-1 to TRBJ1-1, with 7 bases fitting TRBD1. Trimming took 7 bases from V and 1 from J; bases not matched to a gene: 7. This CDR3 is 14 amino acids long. The germline CDR1 and CDR2 sequences are SGHRS and YFSETQ. The CDR3 loop reads CASRQGPQNTEAFF. In nucleotides, the CDR3 is TGCGCCAGCCGACAGGGCCCCCAGAACACTGAAGCTTTCTTT.

There are a few counts of this clonotype. The CDR3 spells CASRTGLRVYEQYF. The CDR3, as DNA: TGTGCCAGCAGGACGGGACTGCGAGTCTACGAGCAGTACTTC. The rearrangement links TRBV2 to TRBJ2-7; the D gene is possibly TRBD2 (6 bases). The V and J ends lost 6 bases and 3 bases respectively, with 15 bases between them. The CDR3 loop spans 14 amino acids. Germline V CDR1 and CDR2: SNHLY, FYNNEI.

In its sample, this clonotype was seen a few times. The chain employs TRBV18 and TRBJ1-4; 9 positions match TRBD1. The CDR3 extends over 15 amino acids. V dropped 3 bases and J dropped 8; count of bases not matched to a gene: 7. The germline CDR1 and CDR2 sequences are KGHSH and LQKENI. CDR3 in amino acids: CASSPAGQGGEKLFF. The DNA of the CDR3 is TGTGCCAGCTCACCGGCGGGACAGGGAGGCGAAAAACTGTTTTTT.

The rearrangement uses TRBV7-9 and TRBJ2-3; D gene unclear. CDR1 is SEHNR, CDR2 FQNEAQ, per germline (reference sequence). This CDR3 spans 14 amino acids. The ends were cut back, 5 bases at V and 5 bases at J, with 14 bases in the middle. CDR3 DNA sequence: TGTGCCAGCAGCATGGACCCTGCCGGAGATACGCAGTATTTT. It translates to CASSMDPAGDTQYF. The complete variable domain, with remaining parts taken from reference TRBV7-9 and TRBJ2-3, reads DTGVSQNPRHKITKRGQNVTFRCDPISEHNRLYWYRQTLGQGPEFLTYFQNEAQLEKSRLLSDRFSAERPKGSFSTLEIQRTEQGDSAMYLCASSMDPAGDTQYFGPGTRLTVL.